The source of this T cell receptor (beta chain) is a study of regulatory T cells in long-lasting Graves disease. This clonotype showed up just a few times. A much larger clonotype is one base distant, so this may be a read error. The V gene end was trimmed by 3 bases and the J gene end by 0 bases; junction bases not matched to a gene: 4. The CDR3 spans 16 residues. Germline-derived CDR1 and CDR2 are SGHRS and YFSETQ. Arm-PCR of CDR3 regions with iRepertoire HTBI primers generated TCR beta libraries. TCRdb fed the multiplex PCR reads into MiXCR, producing one record per CDR3 protein. This table holds over 300,000 distinct CDR3 sequences, about a sixth found once. The time point is: newly diagnosed GD, antithyroid drugs for less than 3 months. The TCR library was prepared using RNA isolated from PBMCs.

J is TRBJ2-1 and V is TRBV5-1, with 9 bases identical to TRBD2. Sample: peripheral blood mononuclear cells (PBMCs), taken at new diagnosis, from a patient treated with antithyroid drugs. The clonotype originates from a female donor with Graves disease. This chain's CDR3 is CASSSFSGSSYNEQFF. For the CDR3, the DNA is TGCGCCAGCAGCTCTTTTAGCGGGAGCTCCTACAATGAGCAGTTCTTC.